This TCR beta chain was sequenced in a study of T cells in Graves' hyperthyroidism and ophthalmopathy. Stability of Graves' hyperthyroidism was defined as absent ophthalmopathy progression within 18 months. Newly diagnosed hyperthyroidism patients aged 18 to 65 years had disease lasting under 2 months. Patients were excluded because of uncontrolled infection, other autoimmune disease, pregnancy or lactation. TCR beta CDR3 region amplification was performed from RNA transcripts. First-round RT-PCR with HTBI primers amplified the TCR CDR3 region. One entry per CDR3 protein, called by TCRdb with MiXCR from the multiplex PCR reads. The sample records about 400,000 distinct CDR3 sequences, approximately 25% being singletons. Germline lookup yields CDR1 MDHEN and CDR2 SYDVKM. The CDR3 extends over 14 amino acids. Trimming stripped 3 bases from V and 3 bases from J, with 11 bases between. This clonotype has a count of ten or more.

The chain has TRBV28 and TRBJ1-2; D ambiguous. The sequence came from a middle-aged man with Graves' hyperthyroidism. The source material was blood. Here the CDR3 DNA reads TGTGCCAGCAGTTTGGGCAGTTCGGACTATGGCTACACCTTC. It specifies CASSLGSSDYGYTF.